These 17 T cell receptor beta chains share one sample of origin, sequenced in a study of blood T cell repertoires in COVID-19 (TCRdb year 2020). Libraries were constructed by the immunoSEQ multiplex PCR assay. This immuneACCESS table, as held by TCRdb, lists in-frame sequences with V and J called but not all clones. Of the missing ones, under half trace to an unresolved V gene in checked studies; the others have no known cause. Recorded for this sample are about 170,000 clones; 70% to 90% of them occurred a single time. About 2.5% of the sample rests with the top ten. Sequenced: peripheral blood. Every receptor here comes from a woman older than 75 with COVID-19, enrolled during active disease.

This clone is a singleton in its sample. The chain combines TRBV28 with TRBJ1-5, with a possible D match to TRBD1 (6 bases). The germline V and J ends were trimmed by 6 bases and 2 bases, with 17 bases remaining between them. CDR1 is MDHEN and CDR2 is SYDVKM in the germline V gene. The CDR3 consists of 16 residues. The CDR3: CASSLGGARGNQPQHF. Written as DNA, the CDR3 is TGTGCCAGCAGCCTTGGGGGGGCGAGGGGCAATCAGCCCCAGCATTTT.

The sample holds a few counts of this clone. The rearrangement uses TRBV11-2 and TRBJ1-1; D is undetermined. Germline values: CDR1 SGHAT, CDR2 FQNNGV. V shed 6 bases and J shed 3 bases, with 11 bases lying between them. This CDR3 has 13 residues. CDR3 DNA: TGTGCCAGCAGTCCTCCCGGAGACACTGAAGCTTTCTTT. Encoded protein: CASSPPGDTEAFF.

The J gene is TRBJ1-1, the V gene TRBV12-3 or TRBV12-4; D is unclear. Trimming left V 7 bases short and J 5 bases short, with 11 bases between. The length of the CDR3 is 12 residues. Written as DNA, the CDR3 is TGTGCCAGCACTAAGCATATAACTGAAGCTTTCTTT. Translating it yields CASTKHITEAFF.

The chain couples TRBV5-1 to TRBJ2-1, with 10 bases lining up with TRBD2. V lost 0 bases to trimming and J lost 2 bases; unmatched junction nucleotides: 5. This CDR3 is built from 17 residues. Germline CDR1 reads SGHRS; CDR2 reads YFSETQ. CDR3 DNA: TGCGCCAGCAGCTTGGCTGTGGGACTAGCGACCTACAATGAGCAGTTCTTC. Protein: CASSLAVGLATYNEQFF.

The rearrangement joins TRBV5-6 to TRBJ2-3; a possible D gene is TRBD2 (6 bases). V was cut by 6 bases and J by 4 bases, with 12 bases left in between. Germline V CDR1 and CDR2: SGHDT, YYEEEE. The CDR3 is made up of 13 amino acids. In nucleotides, the CDR3 is TGTGCCAGCACCCCTACGGGGGCAGATACGCAGTATTTT. Its protein product is CASTPTGADTQYF.

This clone occurred a few times. The same CDR3 arises from other DNA sequences in this sample as well. The DNA for the CDR3 is TGCGCCAGCAGCTCGGACACAGGAGCAAAAGAGACCCAGTACTTC. The encoded protein is CASSSDTGAKETQYF. V is TRBV5-1 and J is TRBJ2-5; tentatively, D is TRBD1 (5 bases). V was trimmed by 3 bases and J by 3 bases, leaving 15 bases between them. This CDR3 has 15 residues. Germline V lookup: CDR1 SGHRS, CDR2 YFSETQ.

This CDR3 is CASSIQTYNEQFF. Written as DNA, the CDR3 is TGTGCCAGTAGTATTCAAACATACAATGAGCAGTTCTTC. The chain uses TRBV19 and TRBJ2-1; D is unclear. Per germline, CDR1 LNHDA and CDR2 SQIVND (reference sequence). V lost 3 bases, J lost 4 bases, and 7 bases lay in between. The CDR3 spans 13 residues.

The chain joins TRBV19 to TRBJ1-2, with a weak D call TRBD1 (6 bases). V was pared by 5 bases and J by 7 bases, with 20 bases between. Germline CDR1 is LNHDA and CDR2 is SQIVND (reference sequence). The CDR3 sequence is 15 residues long. The CDR3 DNA sequence: TGTGCCAGTAGTCTAGGGGGGCGCAGACATGCTGGCTACACCTTC. This sequence encodes CASSLGGRRHAGYTF.

J is TRBJ1-5 and V is TRBV15; the D gene is possibly TRBD1 (5 bases). V was cut by 0 bases and J by 4 bases, with 10 bases left in between. The CDR3 has 15 residues. Germline V gives CDR1 LNHNV, CDR2 YYDKDF (reference sequence). CDR3 nucleotide sequence: TGTGCCACCAGCAGAGATAAAGGGGTGAATCAGCCCCAGCATTTT. This encodes CATSRDKGVNQPQHF.

V is TRBV7-3 and J is TRBJ2-3; D is unclear. Trimming stripped 5 bases from V and 1 base from J, with 13 bases between. Germline CDR1 is SGHTA and CDR2 is FQGTGA. This CDR3 has 15 residues. The CDR3 DNA sequence: TGTGCCAGCAGCACAAAGCTAAGCGGCACAGATACGCAGTATTTT. Translated, it gives CASSTKLSGTDTQYF.

The J gene is TRBJ1-5, the V gene TRBV6-5; D perhaps matches TRBD1 (5 bases). Germline loops: CDR1 MNHEY, CDR2 SVGAGI. The CDR3 spans 11 residues. The CDR3 DNA sequence: TGTGGTCTAGGGACTGGTCAGCCCCAGCATTTT. Its translation: CGLGTGQPQHF.

CDR3 nucleotides: TGCGCCAGCAGCCAAGATATGGCGGGAGGGAACACCGGGGAGCTGTTTTTT. Protein sequence: CASSQDMAGGNTGELFF. The genes are TRBV4-3 and TRBJ2-2; 8 nucleotides match TRBD2. Germline V CDR1 and CDR2: LGHNA, YSLEER. With 0 bases clipped from V and 1 base from J, the junction kept 4 bases outside the gene matches. CDR3 length: 17 residues.

The table lists this clone with a few counts. The rearrangement links TRBV20-1 to TRBJ1-6; TRBD1 is a possible D gene (6 bases). The CDR3 contains 13 residues. Trimming cost V 3 bases and J 7 bases, with 10 bases left between them. Germline V gives CDR1 DFQATT, CDR2 SNEGSKA (reference sequence). The CDR3 sequence: CSASLDRNSPLHF. Here the CDR3 DNA reads TGCAGTGCTAGTCTGGACAGAAATTCACCCCTCCACTTT.

The chain carries TRBV9 and TRBJ2-1; D gene ambiguous. Trimming took off 2 bases at V and 3 bases at J, with 12 bases between the two ends. The CDR3 loop spans 15 amino acids. Germline assignment: CDR1 SGDLS and CDR2 YYNGEE. CDR3: CASSVGTTLYNEQFF. The CDR3 DNA reads TGTGCCAGCAGCGTGGGTACTACCCTCTACAATGAGCAGTTCTTC.

The V call is TRBV2, the J call TRBJ2-1; D uncertain. Germline values: CDR1 SNHLY, CDR2 FYNNEI. There are 13 residues in the CDR3. The ends were cut back, 2 bases at V and 4 bases at J, with 6 bases in the middle. CDR3 bases: TGTGCCAGCAGTGAAAGAGTTTACAATGAGCAGTTCTTC. This gives the protein CASSERVYNEQFF.

J is TRBJ1-2 and V is TRBV19, with 7 bases lining up with TRBD1. Germline V gene data show CDR1 as LNHDA and CDR2 as SQIVND (reference sequence). This CDR3 contains 15 residues. V gave up 7 bases and J gave up 2 bases; unmatched junction bases: 10. CDR3 residues: CASTINPTGNYGYTF. The CDR3 region has the DNA TGTGCCAGTACCATTAATCCGACAGGGAACTATGGCTACACCTTC.

This chain connects TRBV6-1 to TRBJ1-4; D not certain. Germline CDR1 MNHNS, CDR2 SASEGT. The CDR3 extends over 14 amino acids. V lost 2 bases and J 0 bases, leaving 4 bases between the germline ends. CDR3 protein: CASSELATNEKLFF. The CDR3 bases are TGTGCCAGCAGTGAACTTGCAACTAATGAAAAACTGTTTTTT.